Listed below are T cell receptor beta chains from one sample, sequenced in a study of Graves' ophthalmopathy and Graves' hyperthyroidism. Each CDR3 protein is one row after TCRdb ran MiXCR on the multiplex PCR reads. This sample has around 1.1 million distinct CDR3 sequences; around a third occur once, and the top ten carry roughly 11%. Sequencing used peripheral blood or thyroid tissue (not recorded which). Receptor source: an adult man with Graves' hyperthyroidism. The CDR3 runs from the conserved cysteine through the conserved F or W. A D gene is named only where the DNA matches it firmly. Where a row states a size, it is once, few, many or the class of an expanded clone; other rows omit it.

J | V | size | D | CDR3 | DNA
TRBJ1-2 | TRBV12-3/TRBV12-4 | . | . | CASSQEVYTF | TGTGCCAGCAGTCAGGAGGTCTACACCTTC
TRBJ2-5 | TRBV5-1 | . | . | CASSPDGLEPETQYF | TGCGCCAGCAGCCCCGACGGATTGGAGCCGGAGACCCAGTACTTC
TRBJ2-6 | TRBV10-3 | many | . | CATTGTPVSGANVLTF | TGTGCCACCACCGGGACGCCCGTCTCTGGGGCCAACGTCCTGACTTTC
TRBJ2-7 | TRBV7-9 | many | . | CASSLLSLGAYEQYF | TGTGCCAGCAGCTTGTTGTCACTGGGGGCCTACGAGCAGTACTTC
TRBJ2-2 | TRBV7-2 | . | . | CASTTLMGPVGELFF | TGTGCCAGCACCACCCTTATGGGCCCCGTCGGGGAGCTGTTTTTT
TRBJ1-4 | TRBV7-9 | many | . | CASSLEQAEKLFF | TGTGCCAGCAGCTTAGAACAGGCGGAAAAACTGTTTTTT
TRBJ1-2 | TRBV5-1 | many | . | CASSLEGYANYGYTF | TGCGCCAGCAGCTTGGAAGGGTACGCTAACTATGGCTACACCTTC
TRBJ1-6 | TRBV29-1 | once | TRBD1 | CSVGDSNSPLHF | TGCAGCGTTGGGGACAGCAATTCACCCCTCCACTTT
TRBJ2-7 | TRBV7-6 | few | TRBD1 | CASSRDRGSHEQYF | TGTGCCAGCAGCAGGGACAGGGGCAGCCACGAGCAGTACTTC
TRBJ2-6 | TRBV2 | . | . | CASKLRTSGANVLTF | TGTGCCAGCAAACTCAGAACTTCGGGGGCCAACGTCCTGACTTTC
TRBJ1-1 | TRBV19 | many | . | CASMILSSTEAFF | TGTGCCAGTATGATACTCTCGTCGACTGAAGCTTTCTTT
TRBJ1-5 | TRBV7-8 | few | TRBD1 | CASSYGTGGDQPQHF | TGTGCCAGCAGCTATGGGACAGGGGGCGATCAGCCCCAGCATTTT
TRBJ1-5 | TRBV30 | . | . | CAWSVGGEGQPQHF | TGTGCCTGGAGTGTAGGTGGGGAGGGGCAGCCCCAGCATTTT
TRBJ1-5 | TRBV19 | few | . | CASSPRPGDVHPQHF | TGTGCCAGTAGTCCCCGGCCCGGGGATGTTCACCCCCAGCATTTT
TRBJ1-5 | TRBV20-1 | many | TRBD1 | CSARATGDGGQPQHF | TGCAGTGCTAGAGCGACAGGGGATGGGGGTCAGCCCCAGCATTTT
TRBJ2-7 | TRBV7-9 | . | . | CASSENQGNEQYF | TGTGCCAGCAGCGAAAACCAGGGTAACGAGCAGTACTTC
TRBJ1-2 | TRBV7-9 | . | . | CASSYLAGTEGYTF | TGTGCCAGCAGCTATTTGGCCGGGACGGAAGGCTACACCTTC
TRBJ2-5 | TRBV19 | few | . | CASFNRFSNQPQYF | TGTGCCAGTTTTAACCGATTTAGCAATCAGCCCCAGTACTTC
TRBJ1-5 | TRBV10-3 | many | . | CAMGESNQPQHF | TGTGCCATGGGGGAGAGCAATCAGCCCCAGCATTTT
TRBJ1-5 | TRBV19 | . | . | CASLGRGAGNQPQHF | TGTGCCAGCCTGGGGAGGGGGGCCGGCAATCAGCCCCAGCATTTT
TRBJ1-2 | TRBV6-5 | . | TRBD1 | CASSPLKTGTGYTF | TGTGCCAGCAGTCCCCTGAAGACAGGGACGGGCTACACCTTC
TRBJ2-5 | TRBV10-3 | few | . | CASKGDGETQYF | TGTGCCAGCAAGGGGGATGGAGAGACCCAGTACTTC
TRBJ1-1 | TRBV5-1 | . | . | CASSVIFLNTKAFF | TGCGCCAGCTCCGTTATTTTCCTGAACACTAAAGCTTTCTTT
TRBJ1-2 | TRBV25-1 | . | . | CASVLAPANYGYTF | TGTGCCAGCGTTTTGGCACCGGCAAACTATGGCTACACCTTC
TRBJ1-6 | TRBV4-3 | many | TRBD1 | CASSQAGTGNSPLHF | TGCGCCAGCAGCCAAGCTGGGACAGGGAATTCACCCCTCCACTTT